This T cell receptor beta chain appears in the sequencing data of a study of control samples from healthy donors and cancer patients. Assay used: immunoSEQ multiplex PCR; TCRdb lists only in-frame clones, some missing. Of about 40,000 clones in the sample, roughly 92% were seen once. Germline loops: CDR1 SGHDT, CDR2 YYEEEE. The CDR3 is 17 amino acids. The V and J ends lost 0 bases and 0 bases respectively, with 15 bases between them. The sequenced sample was blood. The receptor was isolated from a woman between 50 and 59 years old in good health. The chain uses TRBV5-6 and TRBJ1-1; perhaps TRBD1 as D (6 bases). CDR3 in amino acids: CASSLAGGQSMNTEAFF. DNA of the CDR3: TGTGCCAGCAGCTTGGCCGGGGGGCAGAGCATGAACACTGAAGCTTTCTTT. The variable domain in full, with the rest retrieved from reference TRBV5-6 and TRBJ1-1, is DAGVTQSPTHLIKTRGQQVTLRCSPKSGHDTVSWYQQALGQGPQFIFQYYEEEERQRGNFPDRFSGHQFPNYSSELNVNALLLGDSALYLCASSLAGGQSMNTEAFFGQGTRLTVV.